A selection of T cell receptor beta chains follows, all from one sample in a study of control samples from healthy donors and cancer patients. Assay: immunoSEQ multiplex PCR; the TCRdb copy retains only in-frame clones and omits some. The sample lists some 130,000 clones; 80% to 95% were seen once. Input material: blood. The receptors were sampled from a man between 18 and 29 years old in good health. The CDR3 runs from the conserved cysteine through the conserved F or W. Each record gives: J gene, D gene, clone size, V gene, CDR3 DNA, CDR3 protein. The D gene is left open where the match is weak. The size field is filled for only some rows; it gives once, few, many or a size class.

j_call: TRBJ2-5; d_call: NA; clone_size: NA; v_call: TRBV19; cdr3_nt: TGTGCCAGTAGTTATCGGGCAGGCTTTCGAGAGACCCAGTACTTC; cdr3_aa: CASSYRAGFRETQYF
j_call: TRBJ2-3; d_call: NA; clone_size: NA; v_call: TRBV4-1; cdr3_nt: TGCGCCAGCAGCCCGGGGGGCGTTTTTCCAGATACGCAGTATTTT; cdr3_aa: CASSPGGVFPDTQYF
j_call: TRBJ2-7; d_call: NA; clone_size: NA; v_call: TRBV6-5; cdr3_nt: TGTGCCAGCAGTACAGGTTCCCACGAGCAGTACTTC; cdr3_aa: CASSTGSHEQYF
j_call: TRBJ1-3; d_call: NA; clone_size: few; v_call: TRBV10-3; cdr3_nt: TGTGCCATCAGTGAGGGACAGCCCTACCGAAACACCATATATTTT; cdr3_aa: CAISEGQPYRNTIYF
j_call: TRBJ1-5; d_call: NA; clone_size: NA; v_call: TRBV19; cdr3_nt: TGTGCCAGTAGTATGGGTCTCAATCAGCCCCAGCATTTT; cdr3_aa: CASSMGLNQPQHF
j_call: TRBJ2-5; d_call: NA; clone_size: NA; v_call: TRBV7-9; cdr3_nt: TGTGCCAGCAGCTCGGCCGGGCGGGAGACCCAGTACTTC; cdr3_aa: CASSSAGRETQYF
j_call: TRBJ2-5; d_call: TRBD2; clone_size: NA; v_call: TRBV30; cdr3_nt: TGTGCCTGGAGTCTCTCTGCCGGGGGGGCCGAGACCCAGTACTTC; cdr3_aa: CAWSLSAGGAETQYF
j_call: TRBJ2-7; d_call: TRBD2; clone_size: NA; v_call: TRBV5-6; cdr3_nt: TGTGCCAGCAGCCCCCGGGCGGGGGGTAACTCCTACGAGCAGTACTTC; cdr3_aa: CASSPRAGGNSYEQYF
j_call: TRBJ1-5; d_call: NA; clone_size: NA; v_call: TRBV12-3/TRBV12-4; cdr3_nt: TGTGCCAGCAGTACTAACAGGGATCAGCCCCAGCATTTT; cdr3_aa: CASSTNRDQPQHF
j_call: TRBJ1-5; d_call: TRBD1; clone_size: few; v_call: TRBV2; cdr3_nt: TGTGCCAGCAGTGACTCCGACAGGGATCAGCCCCAGCATTTT; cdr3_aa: CASSDSDRDQPQHF
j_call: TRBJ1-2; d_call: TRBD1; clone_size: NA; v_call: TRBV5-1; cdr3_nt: TGCGCCAGCAGCTTACAGGGGGGACAGGCGGGTGGCTACACCTTC; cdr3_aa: CASSLQGGQAGGYTF
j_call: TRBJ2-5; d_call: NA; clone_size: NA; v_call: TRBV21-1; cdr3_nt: TGTGCCAGCAGCAAAGATCGTTTATGGAGACAGGGTGAGACCCAGTACTTC; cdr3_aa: CASSKDRLWRQGETQYF
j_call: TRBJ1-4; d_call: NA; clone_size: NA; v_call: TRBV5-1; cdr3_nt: TGCGCCAGCAGCTTGGTTCAGGCGGAGGGAAAACTGTTTTTT; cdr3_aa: CASSLVQAEGKLFF
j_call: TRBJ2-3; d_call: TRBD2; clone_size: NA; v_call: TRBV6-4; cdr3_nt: TGTGCCAGCAGTGACACAGCGGGGGCGCGACATACGCAGTATTTT; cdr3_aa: CASSDTAGARHTQYF
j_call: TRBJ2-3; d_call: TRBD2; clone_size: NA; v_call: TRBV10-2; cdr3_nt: TGCGCCAGCAGTGAGCCGCGGGGGGGTAGCACAGATACGCAGTATTTT; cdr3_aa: CASSEPRGGSTDTQYF
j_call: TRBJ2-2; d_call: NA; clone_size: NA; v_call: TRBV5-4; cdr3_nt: TGTGCCAGCAGCTCGGGTTGGGGGGAGCTGTTTTTT; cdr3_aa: CASSSGWGELFF
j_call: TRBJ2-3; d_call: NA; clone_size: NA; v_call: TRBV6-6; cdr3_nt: TGTGCCAGCAGCGACGCCAGGAGGGGCACAGATACGCAGTATTTT; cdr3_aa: CASSDARRGTDTQYF
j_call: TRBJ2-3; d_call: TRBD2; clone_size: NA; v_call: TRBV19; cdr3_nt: TGTGCCAGTAGTATAGTAGCGGGGGGGCCCACAGATACGCAGTATTTT; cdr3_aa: CASSIVAGGPTDTQYF
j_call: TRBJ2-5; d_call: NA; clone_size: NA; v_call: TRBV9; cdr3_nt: TGTGCCAGCAGCGTAGGCCCCGGGGAGATGGAGACCCAGTACTTC; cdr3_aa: CASSVGPGEMETQYF
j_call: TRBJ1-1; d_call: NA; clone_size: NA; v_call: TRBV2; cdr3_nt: TGTGCCAGTTCGACAGACTCAAACACTGAAGCTTTCTTT; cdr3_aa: CASSTDSNTEAFF
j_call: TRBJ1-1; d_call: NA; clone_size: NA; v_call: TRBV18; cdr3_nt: TGTGCCAGCTCACGAACCGGGACCCCCGCCGGGGAAGCTTTCTTT; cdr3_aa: CASSRTGTPAGEAFF
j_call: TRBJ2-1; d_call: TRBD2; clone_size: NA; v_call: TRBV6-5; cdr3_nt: TGTGCCAGCAGTAGCGGGGGGGCCGCCTACAATGAGCAGTTCTTC; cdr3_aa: CASSSGGAAYNEQFF
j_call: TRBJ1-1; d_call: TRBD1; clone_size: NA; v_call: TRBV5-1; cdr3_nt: TGCGCCAGCAGCGGGGACAGAATGAACACTGAAGCTTTCTTT; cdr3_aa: CASSGDRMNTEAFF
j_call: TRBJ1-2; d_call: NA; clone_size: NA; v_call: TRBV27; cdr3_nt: TGTGCCAGCAGTTTACGTTGGGCAGGGGTTAAAGAAAGATATGGCTACACCTTC; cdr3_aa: CASSLRWAGVKERYGYTF
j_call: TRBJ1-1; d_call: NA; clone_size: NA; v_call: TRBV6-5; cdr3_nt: TGTGCCAGCACCCCCGGGGGATGGACTGAAGCTTTCTTT; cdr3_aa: CASTPGGWTEAFF
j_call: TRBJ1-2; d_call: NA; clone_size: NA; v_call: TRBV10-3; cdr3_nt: TGTGCCATCAGTGAGAGGGGCCGTTCTAACTATGGCTACACCTTC; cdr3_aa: CAISERGRSNYGYTF
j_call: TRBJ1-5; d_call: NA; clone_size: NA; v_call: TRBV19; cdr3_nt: TGTGCCAGTAGTCCTGCCACGTGGGGTAGCAATCAGCCCCAGCATTTT; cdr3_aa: CASSPATWGSNQPQHF
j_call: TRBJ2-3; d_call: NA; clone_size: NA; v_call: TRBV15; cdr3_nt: TGTGCCACCAGCAGTTCCCTATTGGGCGGAGCTAGCACAGATACGCAGTATTTT; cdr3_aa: CATSSSLLGGASTDTQYF